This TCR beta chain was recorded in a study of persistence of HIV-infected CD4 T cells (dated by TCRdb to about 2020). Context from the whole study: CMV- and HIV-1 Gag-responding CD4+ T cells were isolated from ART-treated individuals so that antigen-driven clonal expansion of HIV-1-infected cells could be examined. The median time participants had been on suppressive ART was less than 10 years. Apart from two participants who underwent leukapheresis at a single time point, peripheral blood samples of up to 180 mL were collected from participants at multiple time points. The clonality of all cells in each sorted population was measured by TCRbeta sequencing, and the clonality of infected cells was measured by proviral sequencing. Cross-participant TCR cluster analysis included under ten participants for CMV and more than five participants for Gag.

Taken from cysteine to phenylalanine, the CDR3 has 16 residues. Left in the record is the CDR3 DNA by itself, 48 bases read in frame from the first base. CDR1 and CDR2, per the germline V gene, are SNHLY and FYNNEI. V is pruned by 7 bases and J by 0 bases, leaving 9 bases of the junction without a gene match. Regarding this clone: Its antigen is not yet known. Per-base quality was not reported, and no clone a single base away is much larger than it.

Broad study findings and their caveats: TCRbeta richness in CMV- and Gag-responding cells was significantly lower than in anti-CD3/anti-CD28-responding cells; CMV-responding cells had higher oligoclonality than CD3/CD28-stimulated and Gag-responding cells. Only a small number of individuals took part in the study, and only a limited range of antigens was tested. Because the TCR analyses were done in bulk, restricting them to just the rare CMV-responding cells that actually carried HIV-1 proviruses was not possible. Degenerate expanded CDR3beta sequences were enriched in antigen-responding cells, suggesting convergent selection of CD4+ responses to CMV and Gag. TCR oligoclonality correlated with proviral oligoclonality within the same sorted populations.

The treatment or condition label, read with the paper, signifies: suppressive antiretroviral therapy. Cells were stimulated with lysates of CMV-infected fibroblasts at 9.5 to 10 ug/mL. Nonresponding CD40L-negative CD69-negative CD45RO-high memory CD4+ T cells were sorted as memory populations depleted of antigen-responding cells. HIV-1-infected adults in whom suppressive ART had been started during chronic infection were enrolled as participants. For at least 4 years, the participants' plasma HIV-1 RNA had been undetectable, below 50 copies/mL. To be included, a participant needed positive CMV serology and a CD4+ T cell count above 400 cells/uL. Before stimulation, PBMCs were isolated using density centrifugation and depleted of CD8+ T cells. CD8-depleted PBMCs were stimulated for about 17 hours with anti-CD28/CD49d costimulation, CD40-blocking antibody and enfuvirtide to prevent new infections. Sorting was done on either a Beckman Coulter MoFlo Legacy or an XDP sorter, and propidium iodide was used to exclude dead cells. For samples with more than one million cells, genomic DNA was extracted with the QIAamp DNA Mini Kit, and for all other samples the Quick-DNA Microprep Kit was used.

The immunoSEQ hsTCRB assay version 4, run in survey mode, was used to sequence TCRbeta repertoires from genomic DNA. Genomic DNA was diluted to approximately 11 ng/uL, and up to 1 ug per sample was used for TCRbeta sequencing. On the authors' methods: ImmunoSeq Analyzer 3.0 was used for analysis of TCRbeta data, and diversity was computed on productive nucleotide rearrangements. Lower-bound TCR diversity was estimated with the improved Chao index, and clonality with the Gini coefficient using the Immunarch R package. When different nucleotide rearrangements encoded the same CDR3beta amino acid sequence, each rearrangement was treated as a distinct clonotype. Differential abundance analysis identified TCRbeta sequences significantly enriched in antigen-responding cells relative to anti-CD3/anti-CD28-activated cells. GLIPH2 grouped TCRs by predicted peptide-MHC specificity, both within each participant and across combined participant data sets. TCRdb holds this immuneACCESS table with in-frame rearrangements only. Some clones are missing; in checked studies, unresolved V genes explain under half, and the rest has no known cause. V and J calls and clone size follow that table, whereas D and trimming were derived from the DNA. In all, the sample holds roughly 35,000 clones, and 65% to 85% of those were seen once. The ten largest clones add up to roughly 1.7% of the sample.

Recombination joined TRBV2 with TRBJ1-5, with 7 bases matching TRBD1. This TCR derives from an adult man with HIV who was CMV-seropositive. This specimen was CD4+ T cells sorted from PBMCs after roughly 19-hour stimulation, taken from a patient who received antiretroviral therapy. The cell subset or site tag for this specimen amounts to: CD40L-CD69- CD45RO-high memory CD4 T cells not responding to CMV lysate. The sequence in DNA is TGTGCCAGCAATTTACAGGGGCGTTATAGCAATCAGCCCCAGCATTTT. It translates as CASNLQGRYSNQPQHF.